Shown below are 9 T cell receptor beta chains from a single sample sequenced in a study of beta chain features in type 1 diabetes. Expressed TCRB transcripts were sequenced after all isolated RNA was converted to cDNA. The method was immunoSEQ multiplex PCR; TCRdb's version includes in-frame clones alone and lacks a portion of them. The sample records 860,000 or so clones, roughly a sixth being singletons. The source material was naive CD4+ T cells from blood. These receptors originate from a woman between 18 and 29 years old in good health.

This clone turned up a few times. The CDR3 bases are TGTGCCAGCAGCCCCGGGGGTCCAAGCTATGGCTACACCTTC. Translating it yields CASSPGGPSYGYTF. The chain carries TRBV9 and TRBJ1-2; D might be TRBD1 (5 bases). The CDR3 is 14 residues long. Trimming stripped 4 bases from V and 4 bases from J, with 14 bases between. Germline CDR1 SGDLS, CDR2 YYNGEE.

V gene TRBV7-8 combines with J gene TRBJ2-7; tentatively, D is TRBD2 (5 bases). The CDR3 length is 13 residues. The V gene lost 0 bases and the J gene lost 4 bases, with 7 bases spanning the gap. Germline CDR1 SGHVS, CDR2 FQNEAQ. The CDR3 region has the DNA TGTGCCAGCAGCTTAGCGGACTGGTACGAGCAGTACTTC. Its translation is CASSLADWYEQYF.

The chain uses TRBV5-6 and TRBJ2-7; possibly TRBD1 for D (5 bases). This CDR3 has 12 residues. The germline gives CDR1 SGHDT, CDR2 YYEEEE. Trimming cost V 3 bases and J 4 bases, with 8 bases left between them. The CDR3 nucleotides are TGTGCCAGCAGCTGGGGCCGGTACGAGCAGTACTTC. Residues: CASSWGRYEQYF.

This clone has more than one count but fewer than ten. The chain links TRBV29-1 to TRBJ2-6; TRBD2 might be the D (6 bases). This CDR3 region has 14 residues. Per germline, CDR1 SQVTM and CDR2 ANQGSEA. Trimming stripped 7 bases from V and 2 bases from J, with 12 bases between. CDR3 amino acids: CSGGGWAGANVLTF. In DNA form, the CDR3 reads TGCAGCGGTGGGGGGTGGGCTGGGGCCAACGTCCTGACTTTC.

This clone appeared a few times. The chain employs TRBV28 and TRBJ2-5; 8 positions agree with TRBD1. The germline gives CDR1 MDHEN, CDR2 SYDVKM. J was trimmed by 4 bases and V by 5 bases; bases with no gene match: 15. The CDR3 totals 17 residues. CDR3 bases: TGTGCCAGCAGTCCGAATTCAGGGGGCTGGGGTTCAGAGACCCAGTACTTC. Translation: CASSPNSGGWGSETQYF.

This clone was detected only a few times. The chain joins TRBV7-9 to TRBJ1-1, with a weak D call TRBD1 (5 bases). The CDR3 has 12 residues. Trimming took off 6 bases at V and 8 bases at J, with 13 bases between the two ends. The germline CDR1 and CDR2 sequences are SEHNR and FQNEAQ (reference sequence). CDR3 region: CASRPGGSEAFF. CDR3 DNA sequence: TGTGCCAGCAGACCCGGGGGATCCGAAGCTTTCTTT.

This clone was recorded a few times. This chain links TRBV7-2 with TRBJ1-5; no definite D call. Trimming shortened V by 1 base and J by 4 bases, and 11 bases separated the two germline ends. Germline CDR1 and CDR2: SGHTA and FQGNSA. The CDR3 consists of 15 residues. The CDR3 DNA is TGTGCCAGCAGCTTAGTTTCGAGCACAAATCAGCCCCAGCATTTT. Translating gives CASSLVSSTNQPQHF.

The chain combines TRBV7-9 with TRBJ1-2; TRBD1 might be the D (5 bases). Germline V gives CDR1 SEHNR, CDR2 FQNEAQ (reference sequence). The CDR3 spans 14 residues. V gave up 1 base and J gave up 3 bases, with 9 bases separating them. DNA of the CDR3: TGTGCCAGCAGCTTAGAAGGGGCCTACTATGGCTACACCTTC. It encodes CASSLEGAYYGYTF.

This clone was seen a handful of times. J is TRBJ2-3 and V is TRBV9, with 9 bases fitting TRBD2. Germline CDR1 is SGDLS and CDR2 is YYNGEE. Germline trimming cut 4 bases from V and 14 bases from J; bases unmatched to any gene: 11. The CDR3 is made up of 13 amino acids. As DNA, the CDR3 is TGTGCCAGCAGCCCGCCCTCCGGGACTAGCCCGTATTTT. This translates into CASSPPSGTSPYF.